The 4 T cell receptor beta chains reported below all come from one sample, sequenced in a study of blood T cells in healthy people across ages. Using a J-beta primer mix together with a sample-barcoded 5' primer, a second PCR was run for roughly 6 to 12 cycles. Using its own MiXCR run on the 5' RACE reads, TCRdb lists one record per CDR3 protein. The table shows 700,000 or so distinct CDR3 sequences, with 22% occurring only once. The source material was blood. These receptors all stem from a man between 65 and 85 years old in good health.

Only a few counts were recorded for this clonotype. The chain has TRBV20-1 and TRBJ1-1; possible D gene TRBD1, 6 bases. Deletions cut 6 bases from V and 0 bases from J, with 17 bases between. Germline V CDR1 and CDR2: DFQATT, SNEGSKA (reference sequence). The CDR3 runs to 15 residues. The CDR3 coding sequence is TGCAGTGCCCCCTCCGGACAGCTCATGAACACTGAAGCTTTCTTT. Translation gives CSAPSGQLMNTEAFF.

The chain has TRBV2 and TRBJ2-6; D perhaps matches TRBD2 (6 bases). The DNA end lines up better with TRBJ2-7; the J call may be wrong. The CDR3 runs to 13 residues. Germline V lookup: CDR1 SNHLY, CDR2 FYNNEI. CDR3 loop: CASSGGRGYEQYF. In DNA form, the CDR3 reads TGTGCCAGCAGTGGGGGACGGGGGTACGAGCAGTACTTC.

This clonotype was seen repeatedly, ten times or more. The chain couples TRBV13 to TRBJ2-7, with D perhaps TRBD2 (6 bases). Germline lookup yields CDR1 PRHDT and CDR2 FYEKMQ (reference sequence). The CDR3 runs 15 residues. V lost 2 bases and J 0 bases, leaving 11 bases between the germline ends. DNA for the CDR3: TGTGCCAGCAGCTTAAGCTCCGGGGGCTCCTACGAGCAGTACGTC. Amino acids: CASSLSSGGSYEQYV.

Comment on this clonotype: The junction departs from germline at one end; a sequencing error may be responsible. The genes are TRBV6-5 and TRBJ2-6; perhaps TRBD2 as D (5 bases). CDR3 length: 15 residues. Germline CDR1 MNHEY, CDR2 SVGAGI. The CDR3 sequence: CASSYGWTGTNVLTF. The CDR3 region has the DNA TGTGCCAGCAGTTACGGGTGGACTGGGACCAACGTCCTGACTTTC.